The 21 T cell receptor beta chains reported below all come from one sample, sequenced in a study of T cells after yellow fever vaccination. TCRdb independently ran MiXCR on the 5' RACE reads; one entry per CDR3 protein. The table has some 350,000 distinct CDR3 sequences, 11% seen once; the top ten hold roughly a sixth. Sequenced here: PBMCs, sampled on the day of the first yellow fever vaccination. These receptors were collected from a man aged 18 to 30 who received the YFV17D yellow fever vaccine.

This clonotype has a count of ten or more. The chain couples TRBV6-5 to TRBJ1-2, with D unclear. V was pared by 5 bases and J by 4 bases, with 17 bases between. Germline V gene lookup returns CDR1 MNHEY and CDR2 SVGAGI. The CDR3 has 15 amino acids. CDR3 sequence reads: CASSREGDPTYGYTF. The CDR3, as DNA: TGTGCCAGCAGTAGAGAGGGAGACCCTACCTATGGCTACACCTTC.

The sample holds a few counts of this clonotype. CDR3 nucleotides: TGTGCCAGCAGCTTAGTTGGGGACAGGGTGAACACTGAAGCTTTCTTT. Translated: CASSLVGDRVNTEAFF. The chain couples TRBV7-8 to TRBJ1-1; 9 positions agree with TRBD1. This CDR3 spans 16 amino acids. The J segment lost 0 bases and the V segment lost 1 base, leaving 3 bases of the junction unmatched. Germline values: CDR1 SGHVS, CDR2 FQNEAQ.

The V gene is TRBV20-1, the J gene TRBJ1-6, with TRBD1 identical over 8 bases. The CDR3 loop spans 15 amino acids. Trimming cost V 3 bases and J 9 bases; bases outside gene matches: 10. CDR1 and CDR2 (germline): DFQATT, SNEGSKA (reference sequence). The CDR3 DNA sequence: TGCAGTGCTAGTGAGGTTGGACAGGGTGCTTCACCCCTCCACTTT. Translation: CSASEVGQGASPLHF.

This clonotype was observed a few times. The CDR3 DNA sequence: TGTGCCACTGGGCGGGGTCCCTATGGCTACACCTTC. It is translated as CATGRGPYGYTF. This chain links TRBV2 with TRBJ1-2; D gene uncertain. Germline values: CDR1 SNHLY, CDR2 FYNNEI. Trimming removed 10 bases at V and 4 bases at J, with 13 bases between. This CDR3 comprises 12 residues.

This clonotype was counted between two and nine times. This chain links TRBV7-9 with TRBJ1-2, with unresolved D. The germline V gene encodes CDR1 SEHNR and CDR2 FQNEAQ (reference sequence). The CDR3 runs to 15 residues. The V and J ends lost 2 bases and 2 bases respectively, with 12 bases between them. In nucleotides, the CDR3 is TGTGCCAGCAGCTTACTCCAGGAAGGGAACTATGGCTACACCTTC. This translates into CASSLLQEGNYGYTF. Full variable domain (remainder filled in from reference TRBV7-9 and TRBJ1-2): DTGVSQNPRHKITKRGQNVTFRCDPISEHNRLYWYRQTLGQGPEFLTYFQNEAQLEKSRLLSDRFSAERPKGSFSTLEIQRTEQGDSAMYLCASSLLQEGNYGYTFGSGTRLTVV.

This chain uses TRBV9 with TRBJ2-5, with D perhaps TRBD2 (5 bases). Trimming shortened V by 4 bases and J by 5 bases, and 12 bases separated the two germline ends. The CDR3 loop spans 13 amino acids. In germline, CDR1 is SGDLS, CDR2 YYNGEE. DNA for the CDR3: TGTGCCAGCAGCCCCCGGCAGCGGGAGACCCAGTACTTC. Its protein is CASSPRQRETQYF.

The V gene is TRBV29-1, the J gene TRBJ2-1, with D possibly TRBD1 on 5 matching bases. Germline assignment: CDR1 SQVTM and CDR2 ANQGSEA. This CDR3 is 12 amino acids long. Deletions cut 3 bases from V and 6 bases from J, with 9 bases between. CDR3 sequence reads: CSVDQGSNEQFF. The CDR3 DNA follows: TGCAGCGTTGACCAGGGCAGCAATGAGCAGTTCTTC.

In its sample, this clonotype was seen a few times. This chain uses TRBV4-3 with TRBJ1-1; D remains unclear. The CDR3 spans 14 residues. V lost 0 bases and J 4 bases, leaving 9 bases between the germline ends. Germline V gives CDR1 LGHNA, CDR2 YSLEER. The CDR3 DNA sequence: TGCGCCAGCAGCCAAGACAGTAAGGCCACTGAAGCTTTCTTT. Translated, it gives CASSQDSKATEAFF.

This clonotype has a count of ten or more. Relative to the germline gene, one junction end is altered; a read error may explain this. CDR3 nucleotides: TGTGCCAGCTCATCGTACCAAGAGACCCAGTACTTC. It specifies CASSSYQETQYF. The chain has TRBV5-1 and TRBJ2-5, with D unresolved. CDR3 size: 12 residues. Per germline, CDR1 SGHRS and CDR2 YFSETQ.

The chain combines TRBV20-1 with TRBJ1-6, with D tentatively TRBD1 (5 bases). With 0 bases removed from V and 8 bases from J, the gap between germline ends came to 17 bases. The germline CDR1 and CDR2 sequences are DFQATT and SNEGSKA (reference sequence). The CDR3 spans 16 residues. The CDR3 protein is CSARDPLTAFYSPLHF. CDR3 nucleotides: TGCAGTGCTAGAGACCCATTGACAGCCTTCTATTCACCCCTCCACTTT.

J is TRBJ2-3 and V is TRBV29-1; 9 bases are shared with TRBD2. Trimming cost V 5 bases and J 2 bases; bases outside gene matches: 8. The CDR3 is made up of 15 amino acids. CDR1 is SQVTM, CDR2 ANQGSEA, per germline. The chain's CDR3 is CSVSKAGGYTDTQYF. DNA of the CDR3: TGCAGCGTTTCAAAAGCGGGGGGTTACACAGATACGCAGTATTTT.

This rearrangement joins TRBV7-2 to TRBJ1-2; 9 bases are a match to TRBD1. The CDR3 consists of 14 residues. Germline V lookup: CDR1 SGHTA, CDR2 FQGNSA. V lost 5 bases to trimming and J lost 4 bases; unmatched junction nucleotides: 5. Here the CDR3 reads CASSPDRGGYGYTF. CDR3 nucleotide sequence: TGTGCCAGCAGCCCCGACAGGGGGGGCTATGGCTACACCTTC.

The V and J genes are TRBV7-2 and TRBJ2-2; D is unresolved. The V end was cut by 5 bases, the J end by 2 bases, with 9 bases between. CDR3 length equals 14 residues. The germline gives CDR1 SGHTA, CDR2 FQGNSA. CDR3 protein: CASSLDINTGELFF. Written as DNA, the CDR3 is TGTGCCAGCAGCCTCGACATTAACACCGGGGAGCTGTTTTTT. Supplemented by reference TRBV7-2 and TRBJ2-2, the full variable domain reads GAGVSQSPSNKVTEKGKDVELRCDPISGHTALYWYRQSLGQGLEFLIYFQGNSAPDKSGLPSDRFSAERTGGSVSTLTIQRTQQEDSAVYLCASSLDINTGELFFGEGSRLTVL.

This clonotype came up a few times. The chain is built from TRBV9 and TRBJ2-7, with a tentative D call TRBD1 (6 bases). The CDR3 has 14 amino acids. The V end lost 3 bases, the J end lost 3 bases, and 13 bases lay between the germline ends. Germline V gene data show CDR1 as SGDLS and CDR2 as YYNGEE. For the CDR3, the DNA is TGTGCCAGCAGCGCCCCGGACAGCCTCTACGAGCAGTACTTC. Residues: CASSAPDSLYEQYF.

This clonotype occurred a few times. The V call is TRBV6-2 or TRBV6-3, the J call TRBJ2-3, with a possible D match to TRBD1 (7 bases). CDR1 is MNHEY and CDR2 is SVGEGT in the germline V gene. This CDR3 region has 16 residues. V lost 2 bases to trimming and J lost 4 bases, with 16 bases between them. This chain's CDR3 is CASSYSSGGIPDTQYF. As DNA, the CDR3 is TGTGCCAGCAGTTACAGTTCAGGGGGGATCCCAGATACGCAGTATTTT.

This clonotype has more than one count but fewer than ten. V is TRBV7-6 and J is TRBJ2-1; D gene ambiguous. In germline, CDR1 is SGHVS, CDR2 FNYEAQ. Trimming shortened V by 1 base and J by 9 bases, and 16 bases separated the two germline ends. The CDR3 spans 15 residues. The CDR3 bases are TGTGCCAGCAGCTTAGGGGGAATGCTAAGCGTTGAGCAGTTCTTC. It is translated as CASSLGGMLSVEQFF.

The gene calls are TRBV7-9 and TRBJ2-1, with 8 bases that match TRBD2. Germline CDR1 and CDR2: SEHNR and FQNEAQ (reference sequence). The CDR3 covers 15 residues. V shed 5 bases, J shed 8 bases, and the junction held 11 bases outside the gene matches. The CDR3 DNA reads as TGTGCCAGCAGCCTGTCTCGGGGGGGGGAATATGAGCAGTTCTTC. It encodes CASSLSRGGEYEQFF.

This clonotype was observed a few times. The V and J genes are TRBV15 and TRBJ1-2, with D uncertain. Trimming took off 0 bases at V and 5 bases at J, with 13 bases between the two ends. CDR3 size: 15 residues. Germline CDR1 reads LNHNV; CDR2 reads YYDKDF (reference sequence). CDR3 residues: CATSRDLPSTYGYTF. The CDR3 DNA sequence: TGTGCCACCAGCAGAGATCTCCCCAGTACATATGGCTACACCTTC.

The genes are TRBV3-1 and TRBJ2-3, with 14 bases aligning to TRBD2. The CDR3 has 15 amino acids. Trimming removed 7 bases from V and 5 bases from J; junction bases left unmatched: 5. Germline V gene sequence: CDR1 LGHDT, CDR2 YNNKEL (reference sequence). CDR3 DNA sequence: TGTGCCAGCACCGGACTAGCGGGGGGCGGAGATACGCAGTATTTT. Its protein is CASTGLAGGGDTQYF.

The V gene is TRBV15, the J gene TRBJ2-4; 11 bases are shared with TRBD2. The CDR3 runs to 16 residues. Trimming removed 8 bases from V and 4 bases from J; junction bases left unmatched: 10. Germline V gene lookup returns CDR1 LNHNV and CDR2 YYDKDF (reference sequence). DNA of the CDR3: TGTGCCACCCGACTTCTCCCTAGCGGGGGGAAAAACATTCAGTACTTC. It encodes CATRLLPSGGKNIQYF.

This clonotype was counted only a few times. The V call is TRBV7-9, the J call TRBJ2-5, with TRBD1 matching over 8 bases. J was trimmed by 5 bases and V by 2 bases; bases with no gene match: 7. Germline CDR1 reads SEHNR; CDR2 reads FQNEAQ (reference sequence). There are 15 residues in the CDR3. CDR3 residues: CASSLPQGARETQYF. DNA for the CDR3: TGTGCCAGCAGCTTACCCCAGGGGGCTCGGGAGACCCAGTACTTC.